Listed here is a single T cell receptor beta chain. The target antigen is unknown. This specimen includes other DNA sequences encoding the same CDR3. This entry comes from a study of shared clonotypes between healthy human individuals. CDR1 and CDR2 (germline): MNHEY, SVGAGI. The CDR3 contains 16 residues. Trimming removed 0 bases from V and 2 bases from J, with 11 bases in between. Notes on the study in general: Of the naive CD4 clonotypes, about 5% were shared across a handful of donors. Clonotype sharing among donors, it was expected, would be affected by sequencing depth.

The repertoire was sequenced with immunoSEQ multiplex PCR; TCRdb's copy has only in-frame clones and lacks some. Among fewer than 850,000 clones listed, about 90% were seen once. Material: memory CD8+ T cells from PBMCs. Documented subset: CD45RO+ cells pooled with CCR7-negative TemRA cells. This receptor was obtained from a man between 18 and 29 years old in good health. Some clones in this sample may be carry-over from other donors' samples. The J gene is TRBJ2-1, the V gene TRBV6-5; D is possibly TRBD2 (5 bases). The CDR3 is CASSYSVGEAYNEQFF. The CDR3 DNA reads as TGTGCCAGCAGTTACTCTGTGGGAGAGGCCTACAATGAGCAGTTCTTC.